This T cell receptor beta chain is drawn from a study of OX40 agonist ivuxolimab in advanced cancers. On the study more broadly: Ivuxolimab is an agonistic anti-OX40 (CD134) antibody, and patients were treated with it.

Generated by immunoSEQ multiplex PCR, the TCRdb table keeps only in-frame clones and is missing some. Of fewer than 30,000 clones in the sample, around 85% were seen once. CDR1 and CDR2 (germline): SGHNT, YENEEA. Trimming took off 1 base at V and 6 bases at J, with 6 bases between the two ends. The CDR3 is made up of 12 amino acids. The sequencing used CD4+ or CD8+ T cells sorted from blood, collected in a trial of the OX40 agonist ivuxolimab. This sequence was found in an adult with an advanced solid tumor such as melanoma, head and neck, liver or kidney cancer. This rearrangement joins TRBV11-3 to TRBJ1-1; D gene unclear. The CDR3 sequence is CASSLGLPEAFF. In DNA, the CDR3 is TGTGCCAGCAGCTTAGGCTTGCCTGAAGCTTTCTTT.